This entry is about one T cell receptor beta chain. The antigen is undetermined. This entry belongs to a study of shared clonotypes between healthy human individuals. Study context: Participating donors consisted of a couple of women and a few men aged 18 to 49.

Regarding the study as a whole: Unshared clonotypes carried lower generation probabilities than those common to all four donors. The study found 4.5% to 6% of naive CD4 clonotypes shared across a few donors.

CDR1 SGHAT and CDR2 FQNNGV come from the germline V gene. There are 13 residues in the CDR3. Trimming at V came to 4 bases and at J to 6 bases, leaving 3 bases not matched to a gene. Sorted-subset replicate PCRs used 200 ng of genomic DNA. This amount corresponded to 30,000 to 35,000 T cell genomes. Libraries were prepared by immunoSEQ multiplex PCR; TCRdb keeps only in-frame clonotypes and omits some of them. Of around 1.6 million clones listed, 95% to 99% are singletons. Material for sequencing was naive CD4+ T cells sorted from blood. Indicated subset: CD45RA+ positively selected. The sequence was obtained from a man aged 25 to 45 in good health. The rearrangement links TRBV11-2 to TRBJ2-1; TRBD1 aligns across 7 bases. The CDR3 bases are TGTGCCAGCAGCTCGACAGGGATCAATGAGCAGTTCTTC. Its protein is CASSSTGINEQFF.